This record concerns one T cell receptor beta chain sequence. This CDR3 has 18 residues. The junction had 14 bases not matched to a gene; V was cut back by 0 bases and J by 9 bases. Germline CDR1 is LGHNA and CDR2 is YNFKEQ. This specimen belongs to a study of blood T cell repertoires in COVID-19. Assignment of participants to cohorts was predicated upon participant-reported clinical history. Recovery among Cohort 3 donors was established by two negative PCRs, clearance, or symptom resolution. In the original workflow: Using reference gene primer amplification, nucleated cell counts were estimated. This table comes from immunoSEQ multiplex PCR, and its TCRdb copy is limited to in-frame clones, with some not included. V and J calls plus clone size are reproduced from that table; the DNA served to infer D and trimming. This sample has about 320,000 clones, with roughly 89% found just once.

The sequence was obtained from a woman between 18 and 29 years old who had recovered from COVID-19. The sample comprised PBMCs or T cells enriched from blood (not recorded which). This chain joins TRBV4-2 and TRBJ1-6, with 7 bases aligning to TRBD1. DNA of the CDR3: TGTGCCAGCAGCCAAGATTCCCTGGCAGGGGGACGAGGTTCACCCCTCCACTTT. It is translated as CASSQDSLAGGRGSPLHF.